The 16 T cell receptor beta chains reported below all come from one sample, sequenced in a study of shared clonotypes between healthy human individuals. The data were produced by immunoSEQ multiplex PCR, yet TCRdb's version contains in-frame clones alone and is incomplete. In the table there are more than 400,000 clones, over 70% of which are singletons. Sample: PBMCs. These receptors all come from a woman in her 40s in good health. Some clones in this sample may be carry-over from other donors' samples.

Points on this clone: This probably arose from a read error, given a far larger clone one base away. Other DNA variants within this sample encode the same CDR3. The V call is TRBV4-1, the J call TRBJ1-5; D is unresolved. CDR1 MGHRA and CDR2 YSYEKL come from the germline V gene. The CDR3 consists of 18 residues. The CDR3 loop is CASSQDPRPGISNQPQHF. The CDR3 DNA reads TGCGCCAGTAGCCAAGATCCCCGGCCCGGGATTAGCAATCAGCCCCAGCATTTT.

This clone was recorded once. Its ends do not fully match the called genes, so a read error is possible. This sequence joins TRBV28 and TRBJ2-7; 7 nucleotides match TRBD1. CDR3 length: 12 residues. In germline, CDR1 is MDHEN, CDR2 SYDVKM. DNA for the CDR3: TGTGCCAGCACACAGGGGCCGAAGTTAGGTCACTTC. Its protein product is CASTQGPKLGHF.

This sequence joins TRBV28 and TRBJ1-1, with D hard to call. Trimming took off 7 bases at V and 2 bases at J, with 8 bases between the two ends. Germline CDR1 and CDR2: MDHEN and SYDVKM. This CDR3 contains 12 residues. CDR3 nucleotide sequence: TGTGCCAGCATGGAGGAAAACACTGAAGCTTTCTTT. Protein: CASMEENTEAFF.

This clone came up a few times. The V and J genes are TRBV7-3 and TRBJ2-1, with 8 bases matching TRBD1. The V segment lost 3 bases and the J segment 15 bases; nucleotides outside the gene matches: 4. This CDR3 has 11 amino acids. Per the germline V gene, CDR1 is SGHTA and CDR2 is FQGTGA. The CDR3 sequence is CASSFRDRLFF. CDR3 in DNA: TGTGCCAGCAGCTTCCGGGACAGGTTGTTCTTC.

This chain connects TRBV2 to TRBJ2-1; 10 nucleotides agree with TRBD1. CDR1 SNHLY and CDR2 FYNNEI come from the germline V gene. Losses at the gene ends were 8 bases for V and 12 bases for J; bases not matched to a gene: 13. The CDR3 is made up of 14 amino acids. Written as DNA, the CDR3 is TGTGCCAGCCTGAAACTCACCGGGACAGGGGTGCAGTTCTTC. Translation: CASLKLTGTGVQFF.

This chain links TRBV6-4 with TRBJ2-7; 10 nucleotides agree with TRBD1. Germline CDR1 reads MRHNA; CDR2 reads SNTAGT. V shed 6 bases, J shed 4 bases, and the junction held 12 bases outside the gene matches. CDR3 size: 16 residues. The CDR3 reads CASRLRGQGIFYEQYF. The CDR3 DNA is TGTGCCAGCAGATTGAGGGGACAGGGGATTTTTTACGAGCAGTACTTC.

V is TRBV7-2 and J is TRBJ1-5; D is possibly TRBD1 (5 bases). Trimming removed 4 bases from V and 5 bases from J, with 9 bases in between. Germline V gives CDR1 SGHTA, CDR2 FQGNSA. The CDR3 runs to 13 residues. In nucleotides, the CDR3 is TGTGCCAGCAGCTCAGTGGGGGATCAGCCCCAGCATTTT. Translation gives CASSSVGDQPQHF. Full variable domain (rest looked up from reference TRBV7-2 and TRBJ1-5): GAGVSQSPSNKVTEKGKDVELRCDPISGHTALYWYRQSLGQGLEFLIYFQGNSAPDKSGLPSDRFSAERTGGSVSTLTIQRTQQEDSAVYLCASSSVGDQPQHFGDGTRLSIL.

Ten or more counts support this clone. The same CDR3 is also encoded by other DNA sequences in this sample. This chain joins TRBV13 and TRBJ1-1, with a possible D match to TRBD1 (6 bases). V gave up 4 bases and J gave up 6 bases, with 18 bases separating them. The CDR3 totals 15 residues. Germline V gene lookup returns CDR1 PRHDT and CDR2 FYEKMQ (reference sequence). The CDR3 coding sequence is TGTGCCAGCAGCTCCTACGGGACACCCCCCCCTGAAGCTTTCTTT. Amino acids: CASSSYGTPPPEAFF.

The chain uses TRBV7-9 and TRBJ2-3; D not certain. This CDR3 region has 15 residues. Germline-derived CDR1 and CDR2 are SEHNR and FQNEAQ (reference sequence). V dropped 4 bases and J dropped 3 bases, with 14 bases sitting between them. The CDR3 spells CASSSYPPRTDTQYF. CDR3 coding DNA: TGTGCCAGCAGCTCATATCCTCCCCGTACAGATACGCAGTATTTT.

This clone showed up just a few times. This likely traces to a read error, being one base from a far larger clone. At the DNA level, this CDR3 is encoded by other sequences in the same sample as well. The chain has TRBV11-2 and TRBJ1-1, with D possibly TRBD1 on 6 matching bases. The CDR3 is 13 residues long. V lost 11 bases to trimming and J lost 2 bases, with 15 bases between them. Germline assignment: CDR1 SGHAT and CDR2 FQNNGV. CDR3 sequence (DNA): TGTGCCTGCGGTGAACAGGGTAACACTGAAGCTTTCTTT. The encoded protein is CACGEQGNTEAFF.

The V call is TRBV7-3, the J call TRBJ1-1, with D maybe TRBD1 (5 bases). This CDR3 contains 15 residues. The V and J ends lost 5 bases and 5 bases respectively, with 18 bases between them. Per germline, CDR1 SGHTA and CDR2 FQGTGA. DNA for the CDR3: TGTGCCAGCAGCCCCAGGGTAGGGGTGGGTACTGAAGCTTTCTTT. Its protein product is CASSPRVGVGTEAFF.

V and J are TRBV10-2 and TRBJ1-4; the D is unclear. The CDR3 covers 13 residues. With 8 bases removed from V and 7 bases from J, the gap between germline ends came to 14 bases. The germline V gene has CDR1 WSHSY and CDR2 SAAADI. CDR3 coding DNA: TGCGCCAGCGGGGAGAGGTTCGGTGAAAAACTGTTTTTT. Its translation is CASGERFGEKLFF.

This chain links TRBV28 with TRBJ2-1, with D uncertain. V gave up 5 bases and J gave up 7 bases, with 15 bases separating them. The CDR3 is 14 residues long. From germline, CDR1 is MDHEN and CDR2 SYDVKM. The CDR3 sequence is CASSGAGVGNEQFF. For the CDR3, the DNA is TGTGCCAGCAGTGGAGCTGGAGTAGGGAATGAGCAGTTCTTC.

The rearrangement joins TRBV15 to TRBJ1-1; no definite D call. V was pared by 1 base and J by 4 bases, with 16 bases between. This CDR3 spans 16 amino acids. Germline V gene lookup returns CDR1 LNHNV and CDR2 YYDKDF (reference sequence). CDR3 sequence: CATSRASRPGGTEAFF. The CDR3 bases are TGTGCCACCAGCAGAGCTTCGCGGCCCGGTGGCACTGAAGCTTTCTTT. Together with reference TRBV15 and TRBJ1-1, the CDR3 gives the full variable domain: DAMVIQNPRYQVTQFGKPVTLSCSQTLNHNVMYWYQQKSSQAPKLLFHYYDKDFNNEADTPDNFQSRRPNTSFCFLDIRSPGLGDTAMYLCATSRASRPGGTEAFFGQGTRLTVV.

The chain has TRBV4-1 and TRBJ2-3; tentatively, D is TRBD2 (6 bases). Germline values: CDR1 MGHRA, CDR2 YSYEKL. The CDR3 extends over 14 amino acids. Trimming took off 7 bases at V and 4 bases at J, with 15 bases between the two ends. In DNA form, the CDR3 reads TGCGCCAGCACGGACATTTGGGGGGCAGATACGCAGTATTTT. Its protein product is CASTDIWGADTQYF.

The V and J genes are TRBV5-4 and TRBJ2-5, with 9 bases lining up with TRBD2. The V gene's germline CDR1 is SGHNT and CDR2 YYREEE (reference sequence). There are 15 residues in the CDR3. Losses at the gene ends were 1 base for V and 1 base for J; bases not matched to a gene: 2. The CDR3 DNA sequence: TGTGCCAGCAGCTTGAAAGCGGGAGGCCAAGAGACCCAGTACTTC. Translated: CASSLKAGGQETQYF.